This T cell receptor beta chain was identified during a study of OX40 agonist ivuxolimab in advanced cancers. Study-wide background: Eligibility admitted prior anti-PD-1, anti-PD-L1 or anti-CTLA-4 therapy; about 40% had some.

Overall study results and limits: At 0.1 to 3.0 mg/kg, clonal expansion of CD4+ and CD8+ blood T cells had occurred by week 6.

TCRdb's table, derived via immunoSEQ multiplex PCR, lists solely in-frame clones and lacks some. The sample holds approximately 97,000 clones, roughly nine tenths seen once. V dropped 2 bases and J dropped 4; count of bases not matched to a gene: 4. The CDR3 runs 15 residues. Per germline, CDR1 KGHSH and CDR2 LQKENI. This clone was observed a few times. Its target is not known. Sequenced here: CD4+ or CD8+ T cells sorted from blood, sampled in a trial of the OX40 agonist ivuxolimab. The receptor comes from an adult with an advanced solid tumor such as melanoma, head and neck, liver or kidney cancer. The J gene is TRBJ2-2, the V gene TRBV18, with 7 bases lining up with TRBD2. CDR3 sequence (DNA): TGTGCCAGCTCACCAACGGGAGGCCCCACCGGGGAGCTGTTTTTT. Encoded protein: CASSPTGGPTGELFF. Combining the CDR3 with reference TRBV18 and TRBJ2-2 gives the whole variable domain NAGVMQNPRHLVRRRGQEARLRCSPMKGHSHVYWYRQLPEEGLKFMVYLQKENIIDESGMPKERFSAEFPKEGPSILRIQQVVRGDSAAYFCASSPTGGPTGELFFGEGSRLTVL.